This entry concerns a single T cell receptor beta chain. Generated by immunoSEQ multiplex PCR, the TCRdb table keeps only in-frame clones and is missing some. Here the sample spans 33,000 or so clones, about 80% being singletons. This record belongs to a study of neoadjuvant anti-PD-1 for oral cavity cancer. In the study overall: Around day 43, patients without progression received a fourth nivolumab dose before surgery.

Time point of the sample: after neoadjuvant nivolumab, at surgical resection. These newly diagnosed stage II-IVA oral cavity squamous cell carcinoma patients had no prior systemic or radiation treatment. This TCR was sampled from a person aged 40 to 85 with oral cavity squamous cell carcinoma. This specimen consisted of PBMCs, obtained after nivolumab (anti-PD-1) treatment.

CDR3 bases: TGTGCCAGCTCACCAATTCAGGATCCCTACGAGCAGTACTTC. As protein: CASSPIQDPYEQYF. The V call is TRBV18, the J call TRBJ2-7, with D unclear. The CDR3 is 14 amino acids. V lost 2 bases, J lost 2 bases, and 10 bases lay in between. CDR1 and CDR2 from the germline V gene are KGHSH and LQKENI.